The sequence of this T cell receptor beta chain was determined in a study of cytomegalovirus exposure and HLA in healthy donors (dated by TCRdb to the late 2010s). Notes on the research overall: In an earlier analysis of 550 to 750 of the donors, approximately 300 Gb of sequence data and some 100 million unique TCR beta sequences from about 179 million T cells were reported. In a later analysis, previously published TCR beta repertoires from some 640 donors were re-analyzed and high-resolution HLA genotyping was added so that TCR occurrence patterns could be studied. In the later analysis, no new phenotypic data were used to find candidate immune exposures; instead, reliance was placed on TCR beta sequences and their occurrence across donors. On average, roughly 240,000 unique TCR beta nucleotide sequences were sequenced per donor among roughly 430 genotyped donors of the cohort, with 15% to 20% of those sequences being non-productive. Of the roughly 420 genotyped donors, 75% to 85% were placed in the genetic ancestry cluster associated with self-reported Caucasian donors. The study used immunosequencing to profile the T cell repertoires of 666 subjects and linked those repertoires to cytomegalovirus serostatus. High-throughput TCR immunosequencing, statistical association of individual TCRs with disease status, and machine learning were combined to predict cytomegalovirus infection status. The number of donors typed differed by locus, with about 629-640 for A, B, C, DRB1 and DQB1, roughly 550 for DQA1, under 610 for DPA1, and 450 to 480 for DPB1. Alongside the repertoire data, information on donor age, sex, ethnicity and CMV serostatus was compiled. Genome-wide SNP genotypes for about 65% of the 666 donors were used in a later genetic analysis, which treated that subset as a discovery cohort. Roughly 300 gigabases of sequencing data and approximately 80 million unique TCR sequences were included in an early release covering roughly 600 HLA-typed donors. All discovery cohort repertoires had been generated using a single sequencing platform. HLA typing included class I and class II loci at four-digit resolution. A separate validation cohort of more than 100 different subjects was used in addition to the 666-subject first cohort. Because of strong linkage in the cohort, 5 or 6 DR-DQ haplotypes were treated as single units for association and clustering. An earlier analysis of fewer than 750 of the donors used high-throughput TCR beta sequencing to judge whether each TCR beta V gene segment behaved as functional or pseudogenic. The study aimed to test whether cataloging public T cell receptors could reveal signatures of past pathogen exposure. General study outcomes and caveats: Because HLA typing was unavailable for some donors at each locus, only the typed subset was used in association tests. A cluster of highly shared sequence variants was judged likely to represent a technical artifact of the sequencing pipeline. The classifier was reported to diagnose cytomegalovirus status with high specificity and sensitivity in both the original cohort and the validation cohort. Because counts were too low, about 18 rarely observed V segments, including chromosome 9 orphons, were excluded from the earlier analysis of 500 to 700 of the donors. An association between a missense DCLRE1C variant and V-gene and J-gene trimming of TCR beta chains was found in a later genetic analysis and replicated in an independent cohort. A later analysis found that TCR association rates varied across HLA loci, with DRB1 alleles showing the most associated TCRs and HLA-C alleles the fewest. The presence/absence analyses assumed that sequencing depth was roughly uniform across donors, and that assumption may not be true. CMV serostatus was the only immune exposure information available for the cohort. Compared with equally common non-associated chains, HLA-associated TCR beta chains in a later analysis were more clonally expanded and had lower generation probabilities. The cohort was sequenced for TCR beta chains only, and without alpha or paired-chain data the features that could be detected were limited. Linkage disequilibrium might explain the correlated functional status among segregating V segments, but an unknown experimental factor could not be ruled out. Because the 87-base-pair reads could not distinguish some IMGT-functional V segments, including TRBV6-2 and TRBV6-3, those segments were excluded. Most TCR sequences were observed very rarely across donors, whereas some public TCRs were present in many individuals. An earlier analysis of 587 of the donors showed that most TCR beta V segments appeared in productive rearrangements either about 87% or about 30% of the time, which broadly matched IMGT annotations. Assigning TCR associations to individual alleles was difficult when HLA alleles, especially DR and DQ, strongly co-occurred. A few of the identified cytomegalovirus-associated TCR beta chains were confirmed in vitro to be specific for cytomegalovirus antigens. A further reported finding was that TCR beta sequences accurately predicted the HLA-A and HLA-B alleles for most subjects in the first cohort. Several of the top co-occurrence clusters appeared to be linked to parvovirus B19, influenza, CMV and Epstein-Barr virus, according to a later analysis. The authors suggested that the approach could potentially be generalized to other disease states and immunological phenotypes. A later analysis found that most CMV-associated TCR beta chains appeared HLA-restricted, with HLA associations seemingly driven largely by CMV exposure. A later genetic analysis reported fewer N-insertions in productive TCRs among donors in an Asian-associated ancestry cluster than the 666-donor mean. In the study, 150 to 200 TCR beta chains were listed as associated with cytomegalovirus. At a false discovery rate of 0.05, a later analysis linked approximately 18,000 TCR beta sequences to specific HLA alleles.

This clone was found once. No cognate antigen has been identified for it. Base qualities are not recorded, but no much larger clone differs from it by a single base. The cohort was made up of roughly 670 healthy bone marrow donors. At the time of sampling, every cohort member was nominally healthy, though immune exposures that went unrecorded were likely present. The donor was CMV seropositive and belonged to the group of more than 250 seropositive cohort members. Each donor provided a peripheral blood sample, and peripheral blood mononuclear cells were used for TCR beta sequencing. The Qiagen DNeasy Blood Extraction Kit was used to extract genomic DNA from the blood cell samples. As encoded in the germline V gene, CDR1 is SGHRS while CDR2 is YFSETQ. Between the V and J ends, shortened by 0 bases and 6 bases respectively, the junction contains 9 bases. The CDR3 spans 14 residues, from the cysteine through the phenylalanine. Only the CDR3 region is kept as DNA, spanning 42 bases read in frame from base 1.

To prepare the library, the immunoSEQ multiplex PCR assay was applied. A mixture of 60 forward primers for TCR Vbeta segments and 13 reverse primers for TCR Jbeta segments was used in the multiplex PCR. The CDR3 region of rearranged TCR beta genes was amplified from genomic DNA with a multiplex PCR assay. The amplified TCR beta libraries were sequenced on the Illumina HiSeq System as 87-base-pair reads. On the authors' methods: Across the 666 repertoires, a later analysis counted around 80 million unique TCR beta chains, 9.5 million to 13 million of which were shared by at least two donors. A nearest-neighbor algorithm error-corrected the raw reads and collapsed the reads into unique sequences, merging closely related sequences to remove PCR and sequencing errors. To assign V, D and J gene segments, CDR3 sequences were aligned to IMGT reference sequences. Each retained sequence needed at least a six-nucleotide match to both a V gene segment and a J gene segment. A rearrangement was called productive if the CDR3 had no stop codons and remained in frame with V and J, and every other rearrangement was called non-productive. Following IMGT convention, CDR3 was defined as the stretch from the second conserved V-encoded cysteine to the conserved J-encoded phenylalanine. The earlier analysis of roughly 590 of the donors excluded sequences that lacked an unambiguous match to a single V gene segment. In an earlier analysis of more than 500 of the donors, a V segment was called functional when productive rearrangements were above 56.7%, and segregating when the standard deviation between donors exceeded 5%. A statistical classification framework was developed to diagnose cytomegalovirus status using the catalog of TCR beta chain sequences. In a later analysis, TCR nucleotide sequences were compared against IMGT/GENE-DB human TR gene sequences so that V and J genes could be assigned. In a later analysis, CDR3 sequences and most-parsimonious VDJ recombination scenarios were assigned using the TCRdist pipeline. In a later analysis, each TCR beta chain was defined by its CDR3 amino acid sequence together with its V-gene family, and reads without a unique V-gene family were excluded. As a way to deal with suspected cross-contamination and a sequencing artifact, a later analysis dropped hundreds of nucleotide sequences that were highly shared and had low generation probability. A later analysis calculated a clonal expansion index for each public chain from normalized within-repertoire ranks of inferred template counts. In a later analysis, generation probabilities were computed using a VDJ recombination model fitted to out-of-frame rearrangements, and the results were checked against IGoR. Hypergeometric tests were used in a later analysis to score TCR-TCR, TCR-HLA and TCR-CMV co-occurrence, with a repertoire-size bias correction applied to the TCR pairs. To estimate false discovery rates, a later analysis permuted the HLA or CMV assignments 20 times. A later analysis grouped co-occurring TCRs with DBSCAN, adding TCRdist sequence similarity when clustering within HLA-allele-positive subsets. Repertoires with fewer than 30,000 or more than 120,000 public chains were left out of co-occurrence clustering, as were five repertoires with anomalous nucleotide sharing. The source is immuneACCESS, and TCRdb retained only in-frame sequences with V and J called. Part of the clones is not carried over; for the studies checked, unresolved V genes explain less than half of this, and the remainder is unexplained. That table supplies the V and J calls and clone size; D and trimming were determined from the DNA. The table for this sample lists about 190,000 clones; over 70% of them were counted only once. The top ten clonotypes cover around 2% of the sample.

This clonotype originated in a woman under 30 in good health and CMV-seropositive. Sequenced: PBMCs. Recombination connected TRBV5-1 to TRBJ2-2, with TRBD2 as a weak D call on 6 bases. The sequence in DNA is TGCGCCAGCAGCTTGGACAGGAGGGCCGGGGAGCTGTTTTTT. The translation is CASSLDRRAGELFF.